This T cell receptor (beta chain) appears in the sequencing data of a study of T cells in Graves' hyperthyroidism and ophthalmopathy. Study-wide points: Ophthalmopathy was separated from stable hyperthyroidism by a 13 V-J model.

Amplified TCR beta CDR3 regions derived from RNA transcripts. HTBI primers were the set used in a first-round RT-PCR of the TCR CDR3. One entry per CDR3 protein results from TCRdb running MiXCR on the multiplex PCR reads. Among fewer than 450,000 distinct CDR3 sequences, approximately 17% were seen once, and the ten largest hold 35% to 45%. CDR3 size: 14 residues. Trimming shortened V by 6 bases and J by 1 base, and 10 bases separated the two germline ends. Each ophthalmopathy patient scored at least 3 on the Clinical Activity Score and at least 4 on NOSPECS grade, with duration under 3 months. This clonotype was counted at least ten times. The antigen remains undetermined.

The V gene is TRBV12-3 or TRBV12-4, the J gene TRBJ1-5; D is undetermined. The clonotype was recovered from a man in his late teens or twenties with Graves' ophthalmopathy. Sequencing was carried out using blood. CDR3 sequence: CASRVEGSNQPQHF. DNA of the CDR3: TGTGCCAGCAGAGTGGAGGGCAGCAATCAGCCCCAGCATTTT.